This passage covers 10 T cell receptor beta chains from one sample sequenced in a study of T cell responses to AZD1222 COVID-19 vaccine. TCRdb keeps only in-frame clones here, not all; method: immunoSEQ multiplex PCR. The sample lists roughly 150,000 clones; 90% were seen once. Source: peripheral blood, taken on day 0 of AZD1222 vaccination. These receptors were taken from an adult in good health.

The chain recombines TRBV2 with TRBJ1-2; tentatively, D is TRBD1 (5 bases). The CDR3 runs 14 residues. Germline V gene lookup returns CDR1 SNHLY and CDR2 FYNNEI. V was clipped by 8 bases and J by 4 bases, with 17 bases between them. CDR3 DNA: TGTGCCAGCTCATGGGGCAGAGCTATCTATGGCTACACCTTC. Amino acids: CASSWGRAIYGYTF.

V gene TRBV28 combines with J gene TRBJ1-6; unclear D gene. The CDR3 is 14 residues long. Germline CDR1 is MDHEN and CDR2 is SYDVKM. V gave up 5 bases and J gave up 0 bases, with 5 bases separating them. CDR3 amino acids: CASSSVSYNSPLHF. In DNA form, the CDR3 reads TGTGCCAGCAGTAGTGTCTCCTATAATTCACCCCTCCACTTT.

The rearrangement links TRBV19 to TRBJ1-1; the D is unclear. V lost 4 bases and J lost 8, with 8 bases in between. Per germline, CDR1 LNHDA and CDR2 SQIVND (reference sequence). CDR3 size: 11 residues. In DNA form, the CDR3 reads TGTGCCAGTAGTAGACGGCAGGAAGCTTTCTTT. This gives the protein CASSRRQEAFF.

V is TRBV7-9 and J is TRBJ1-1; 9 bases agree with TRBD1. Germline CDR1 reads SEHNR; CDR2 reads FQNEAQ (reference sequence). V lost 6 bases to trimming and J lost 0 bases; unmatched junction nucleotides: 5. The CDR3 extends over 15 amino acids. The CDR3 sequence: CASRSRDRVNTEAFF. CDR3 bases: TGTGCCAGCAGGAGTAGGGACAGGGTGAACACTGAAGCTTTCTTT.

The CDR3 DNA follows: TGTGCCAGCAGGGGACTAGCGGGAGACAATGAGCAGTTCTTC. Its translation: CASRGLAGDNEQFF. This chain connects TRBV28 to TRBJ2-1; TRBD2 matches at 14 bases. The V gene end was trimmed by 6 bases and the J gene end by 5 bases; junction bases not matched to a gene: 0. This CDR3 region has 14 residues. Germline CDR1 reads MDHEN; CDR2 reads SYDVKM.

The chain combines TRBV19 with TRBJ1-1, with D perhaps matching TRBD1 (5 bases). V lost 7 bases to trimming and J lost 6 bases, with 15 bases between them. The germline CDR1 and CDR2 sequences are LNHDA and SQIVND (reference sequence). The CDR3 covers 13 residues. CDR3 DNA sequence: TGTGCCAGTACCGGACTGGCGGGGGCTGAAGCTTTCTTT. Protein sequence: CASTGLAGAEAFF.

The chain has TRBV9 and TRBJ2-1; D is unclear. Trimming removed 0 bases from V and 4 bases from J, with 14 bases in between. The CDR3 totals 16 residues. Per the germline V gene, CDR1 is SGDLS and CDR2 is YYNGEE. The CDR3 DNA reads TGTGCCAGCAGCGTAGATGGACGGGCAGCATACAATGAGCAGTTCTTC. Its protein product is CASSVDGRAAYNEQFF.

This chain uses TRBV6-1 with TRBJ2-7; unclear D gene. The CDR3 extends over 12 amino acids. Between the trimmed V and J ends, which lost 2 bases and 3 bases, there was a span of 5 bases. The germline CDR1 and CDR2 sequences are MNHNS and SASEGT. CDR3 nucleotides: TGTGCCAGCAGTGAACAGGACTACGAGCAGTACTTC. Encoded protein: CASSEQDYEQYF.

J is TRBJ1-5 and V is TRBV6-2 or TRBV6-3; a weak D match, TRBD1 (5 bases). Trimming cost V 5 bases and J 6 bases, with 14 bases left between them. CDR1 and CDR2 from the germline V gene are MNHEY and SVGEGT. There are 14 residues in the CDR3. The CDR3 sequence: CASSIGALGQPQHF. CDR3 bases: TGTGCCAGCAGTATAGGGGCGTTAGGTCAGCCCCAGCATTTT.

For this clone: Other nucleotide sequences from this sample produce the same CDR3. The chain links TRBV29-1 to TRBJ1-2; the D is unclear. The CDR3 spans 8 residues. V dropped 3 bases and J dropped 8 bases, with 1 base sitting between them. Germline V lookup: CDR1 SQVTM, CDR2 ANQGSEA. For the CDR3, the DNA is TGCAGCGTTGACGGCTACACCTTC. This sequence encodes CSVDGYTF.